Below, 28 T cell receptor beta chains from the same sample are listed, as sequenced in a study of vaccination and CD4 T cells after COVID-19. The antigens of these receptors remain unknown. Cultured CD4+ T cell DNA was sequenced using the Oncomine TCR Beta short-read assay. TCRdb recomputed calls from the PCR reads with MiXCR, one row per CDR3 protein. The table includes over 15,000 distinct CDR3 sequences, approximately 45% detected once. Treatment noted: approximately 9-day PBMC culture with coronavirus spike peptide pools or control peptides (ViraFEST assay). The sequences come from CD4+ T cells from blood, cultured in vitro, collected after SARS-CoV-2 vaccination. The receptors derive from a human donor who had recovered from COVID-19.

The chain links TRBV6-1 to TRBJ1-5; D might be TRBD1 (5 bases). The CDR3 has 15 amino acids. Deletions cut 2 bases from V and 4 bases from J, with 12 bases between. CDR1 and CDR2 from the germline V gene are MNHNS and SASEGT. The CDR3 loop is CASSESGRVNQPQHF. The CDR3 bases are TGTGCCAGCAGTGAATCGGGCAGGGTGAATCAGCCCCAGCATTTT.

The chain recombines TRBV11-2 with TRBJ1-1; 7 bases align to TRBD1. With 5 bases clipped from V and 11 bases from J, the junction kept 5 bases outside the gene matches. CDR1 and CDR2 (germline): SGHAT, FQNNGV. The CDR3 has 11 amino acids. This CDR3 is CASSQGGYAFF. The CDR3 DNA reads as TGTGCCAGCAGCCAGGGGGGGTACGCTTTCTTT.

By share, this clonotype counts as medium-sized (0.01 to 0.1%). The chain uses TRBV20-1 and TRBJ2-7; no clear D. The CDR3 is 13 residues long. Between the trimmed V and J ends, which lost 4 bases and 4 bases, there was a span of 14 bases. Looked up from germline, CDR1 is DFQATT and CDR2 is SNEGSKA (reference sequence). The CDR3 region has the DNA TGCAGTGCTAAAACTCCAGCAACTTACGAGCAGTACTTC. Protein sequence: CSAKTPATYEQYF.

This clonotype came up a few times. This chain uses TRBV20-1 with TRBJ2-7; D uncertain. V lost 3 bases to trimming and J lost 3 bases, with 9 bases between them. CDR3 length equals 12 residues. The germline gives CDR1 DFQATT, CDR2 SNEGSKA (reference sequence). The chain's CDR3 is CSASGSYYEQYF. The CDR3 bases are TGCAGTGCTAGCGGAAGCTACTACGAGCAGTACTTC.

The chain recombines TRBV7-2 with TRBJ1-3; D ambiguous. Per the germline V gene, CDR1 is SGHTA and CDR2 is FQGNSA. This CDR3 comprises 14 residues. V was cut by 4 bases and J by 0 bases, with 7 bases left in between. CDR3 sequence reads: CASSSGNSGNTIYF. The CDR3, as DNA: TGTGCCAGCAGCTCGGGAAACTCTGGAAACACCATATATTTT.

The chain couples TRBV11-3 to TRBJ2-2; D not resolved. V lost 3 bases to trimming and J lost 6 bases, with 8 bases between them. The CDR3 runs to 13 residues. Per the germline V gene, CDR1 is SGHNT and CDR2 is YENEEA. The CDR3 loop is CASSFLVSGELFF. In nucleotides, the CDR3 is TGTGCCAGCAGCTTCCTAGTTTCCGGGGAGCTGTTTTTT.

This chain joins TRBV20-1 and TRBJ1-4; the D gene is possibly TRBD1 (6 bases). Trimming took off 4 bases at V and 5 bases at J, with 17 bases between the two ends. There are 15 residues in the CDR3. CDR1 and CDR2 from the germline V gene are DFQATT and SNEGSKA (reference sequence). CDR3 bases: TGCAGTGCTATAGACTCAGGGGAGGGGAATGAAAAACTGTTTTTT. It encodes CSAIDSGEGNEKLFF.

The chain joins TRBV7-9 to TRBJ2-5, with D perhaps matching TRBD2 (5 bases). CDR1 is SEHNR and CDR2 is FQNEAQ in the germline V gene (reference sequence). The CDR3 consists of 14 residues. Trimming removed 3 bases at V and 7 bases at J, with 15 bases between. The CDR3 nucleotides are TGTGCCAGCAGCTTCCGCCAGCCCGCGGGGACCCAGTACTTC. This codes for CASSFRQPAGTQYF.

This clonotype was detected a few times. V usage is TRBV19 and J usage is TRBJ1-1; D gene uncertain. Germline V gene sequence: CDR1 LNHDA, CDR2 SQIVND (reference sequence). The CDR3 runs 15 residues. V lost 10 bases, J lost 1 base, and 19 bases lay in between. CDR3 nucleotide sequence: TGTGCCACTCGAATCCGACCGAGCGGGAACACTGAAGCTTTCTTT. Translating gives CATRIRPSGNTEAFF.

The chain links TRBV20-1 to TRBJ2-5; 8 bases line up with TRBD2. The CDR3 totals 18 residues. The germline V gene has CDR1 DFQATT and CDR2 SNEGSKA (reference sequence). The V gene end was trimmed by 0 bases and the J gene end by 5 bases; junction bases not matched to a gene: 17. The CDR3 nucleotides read TGCAGTGCTAGAGATATTGCCTCGGGACTAGTGGTTCCGGAGACCCAGTACTTC. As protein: CSARDIASGLVVPETQYF.

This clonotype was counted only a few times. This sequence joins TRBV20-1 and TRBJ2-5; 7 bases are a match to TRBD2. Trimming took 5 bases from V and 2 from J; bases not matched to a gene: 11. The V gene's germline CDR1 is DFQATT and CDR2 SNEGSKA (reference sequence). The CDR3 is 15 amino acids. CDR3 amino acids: CSASPIAGLQETQYF. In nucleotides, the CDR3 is TGCAGTGCTTCCCCTATAGCGGGTTTACAAGAGACCCAGTACTTC.

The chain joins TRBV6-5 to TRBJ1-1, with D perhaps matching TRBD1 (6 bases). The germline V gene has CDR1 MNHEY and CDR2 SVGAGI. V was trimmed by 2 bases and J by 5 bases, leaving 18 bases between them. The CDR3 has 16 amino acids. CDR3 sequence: CASSYLWGLRGTEAFF. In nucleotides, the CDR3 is TGTGCCAGCAGTTACCTGTGGGGGCTAAGAGGGACTGAAGCTTTCTTT.

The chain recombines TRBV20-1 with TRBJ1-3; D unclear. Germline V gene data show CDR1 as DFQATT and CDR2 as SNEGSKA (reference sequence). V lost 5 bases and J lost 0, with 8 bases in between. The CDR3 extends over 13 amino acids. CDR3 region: CSAPKNSGNTIYF. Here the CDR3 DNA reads TGCAGTGCTCCCAAAAACTCTGGAAACACCATATATTTT.

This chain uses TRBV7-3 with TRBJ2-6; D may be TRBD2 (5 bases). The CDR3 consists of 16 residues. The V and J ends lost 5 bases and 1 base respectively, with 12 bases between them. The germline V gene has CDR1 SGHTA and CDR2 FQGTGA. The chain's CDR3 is CASSVSGSSGANVLTF. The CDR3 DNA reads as TGTGCCAGCAGCGTTAGTGGGAGTTCTGGGGCCAACGTCCTGACTTTC.

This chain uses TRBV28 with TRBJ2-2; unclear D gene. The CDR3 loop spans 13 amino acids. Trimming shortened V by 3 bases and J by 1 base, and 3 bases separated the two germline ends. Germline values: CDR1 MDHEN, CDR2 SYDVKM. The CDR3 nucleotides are TGTGCCAGCAGTTTGAGGAACACCGGGGAGCTGTTTTTT. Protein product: CASSLRNTGELFF.

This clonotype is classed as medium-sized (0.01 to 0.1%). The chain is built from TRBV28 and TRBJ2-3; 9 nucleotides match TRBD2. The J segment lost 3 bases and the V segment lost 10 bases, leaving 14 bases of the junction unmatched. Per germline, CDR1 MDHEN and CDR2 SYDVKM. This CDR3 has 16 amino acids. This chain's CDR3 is CATLIGGRGLTDTQYF. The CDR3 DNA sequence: TGTGCCACCCTGATCGGCGGGAGGGGGTTAACAGATACGCAGTATTTT.

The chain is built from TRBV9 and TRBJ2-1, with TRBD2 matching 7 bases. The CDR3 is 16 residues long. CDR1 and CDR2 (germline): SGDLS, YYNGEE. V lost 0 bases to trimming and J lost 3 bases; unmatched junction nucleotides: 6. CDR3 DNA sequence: TGTGCCAGCAGCGTAGCTGGAGCGGGAAACTACAATGAGCAGTTCTTC. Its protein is CASSVAGAGNYNEQFF.

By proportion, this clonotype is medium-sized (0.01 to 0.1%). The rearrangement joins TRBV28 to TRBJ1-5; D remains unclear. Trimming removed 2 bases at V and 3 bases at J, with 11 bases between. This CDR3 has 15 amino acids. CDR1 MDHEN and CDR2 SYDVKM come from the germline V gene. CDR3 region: CASSLRQLNNQPQHF. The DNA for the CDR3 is TGTGCCAGCAGTTTAAGGCAGCTAAACAATCAGCCCCAGCATTTT.

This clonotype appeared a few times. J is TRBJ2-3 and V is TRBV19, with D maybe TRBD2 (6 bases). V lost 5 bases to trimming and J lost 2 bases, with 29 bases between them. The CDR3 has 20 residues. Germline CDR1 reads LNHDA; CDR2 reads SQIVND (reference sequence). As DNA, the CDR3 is TGTGCCAGTAGTTTTTCCGCGGGATTTGGCCGTCGGTCCCCCACAGATACGCAGTATTTT. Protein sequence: CASSFSAGFGRRSPTDTQYF. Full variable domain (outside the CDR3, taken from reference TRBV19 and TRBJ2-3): DGGITQSPKYLFRKEGQNVTLSCEQNLNHDAMYWYRQDPGQGLRLIYYSQIVNDFQKGDIAEGYSVSREKKESFPLTVTSAQKNPTAFYLCASSFSAGFGRRSPTDTQYFGPGTRLTVL.

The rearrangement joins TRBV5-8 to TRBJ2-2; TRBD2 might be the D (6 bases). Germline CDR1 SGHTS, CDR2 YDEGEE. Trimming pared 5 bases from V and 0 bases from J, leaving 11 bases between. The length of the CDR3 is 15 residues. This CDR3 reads CASRAGTPNTGELFF. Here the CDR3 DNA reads TGTGCCAGCAGGGCCGGGACTCCGAACACCGGGGAGCTGTTTTTT.

The CDR3: CASSKDQQGLGETQYF. CDR3 nucleotides: TGTGCCAGCAGCAAAGACCAGCAGGGATTAGGAGAGACCCAGTACTTC. The chain combines TRBV9 with TRBJ2-5, with D perhaps matching TRBD1 (5 bases). V was clipped by 4 bases and J by 4 bases, with 20 bases between them. The CDR3 has 16 amino acids. In germline, CDR1 is SGDLS, CDR2 YYNGEE.

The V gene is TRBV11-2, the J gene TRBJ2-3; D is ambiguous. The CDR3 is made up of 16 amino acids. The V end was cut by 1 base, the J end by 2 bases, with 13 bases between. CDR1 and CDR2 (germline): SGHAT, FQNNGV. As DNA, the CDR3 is TGTGCCAGCAGCTTAGGAACAGTGATAGCCACAGATACGCAGTATTTT. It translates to CASSLGTVIATDTQYF.

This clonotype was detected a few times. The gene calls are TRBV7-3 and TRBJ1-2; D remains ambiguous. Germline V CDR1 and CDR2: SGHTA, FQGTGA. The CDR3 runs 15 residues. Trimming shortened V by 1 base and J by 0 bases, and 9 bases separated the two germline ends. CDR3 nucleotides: TGTGCCAGCAGCTTAAATCCAGGTCCTAACTATGGCTACACCTTC. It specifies CASSLNPGPNYGYTF.

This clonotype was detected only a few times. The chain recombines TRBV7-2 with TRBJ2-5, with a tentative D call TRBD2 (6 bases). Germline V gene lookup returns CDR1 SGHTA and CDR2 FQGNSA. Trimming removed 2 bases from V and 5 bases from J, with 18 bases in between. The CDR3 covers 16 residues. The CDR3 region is CASSLRNSGVGETQYF. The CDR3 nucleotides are TGTGCCAGCAGCTTAAGGAATAGCGGTGTTGGGGAGACCCAGTACTTC. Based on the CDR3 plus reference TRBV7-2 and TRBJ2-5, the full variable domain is GAGVSQSPSNKVTEKGKDVELRCDPISGHTALYWYRQSLGQGLEFLIYFQGNSAPDKSGLPSDRFSAERTGGSVSTLTIQRTQQEDSAVYLCASSLRNSGVGETQYFGPGTRLLVL.

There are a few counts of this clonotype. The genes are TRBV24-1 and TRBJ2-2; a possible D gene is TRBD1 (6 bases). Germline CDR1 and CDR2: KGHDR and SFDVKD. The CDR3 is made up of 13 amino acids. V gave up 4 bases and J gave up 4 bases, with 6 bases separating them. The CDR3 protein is CATSEDSTGELFF. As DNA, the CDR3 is TGTGCCACCAGTGAGGACAGCACCGGGGAGCTGTTTTTT.

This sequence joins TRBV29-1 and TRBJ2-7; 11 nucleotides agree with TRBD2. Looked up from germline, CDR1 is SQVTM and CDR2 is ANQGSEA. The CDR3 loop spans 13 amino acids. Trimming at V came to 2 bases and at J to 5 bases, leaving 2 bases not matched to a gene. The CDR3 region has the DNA TGCAGCGTTGAATTAGCGGGAGGGGACGAGCAGTACTTC. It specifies CSVELAGGDEQYF.

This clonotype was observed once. CDR3 region: CASSFGQGDAEAFF. In DNA form, the CDR3 reads TGCGCCAGCAGCTTTGGACAGGGGGATGCTGAAGCTTTCTTT. The V and J genes are TRBV5-1 and TRBJ1-1; 10 bases map to TRBD1. The V gene end was trimmed by 2 bases and the J gene end by 6 bases; junction bases not matched to a gene: 4. The germline V gene encodes CDR1 SGHRS and CDR2 YFSETQ. CDR3 length: 14 amino acids.

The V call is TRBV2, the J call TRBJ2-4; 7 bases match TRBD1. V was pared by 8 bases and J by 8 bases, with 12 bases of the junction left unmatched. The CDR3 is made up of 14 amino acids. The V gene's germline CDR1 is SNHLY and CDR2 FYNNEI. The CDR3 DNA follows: TGTGCCAGCCGTTTTGTAGGGGGCGCGGACATTCAGTACTTC. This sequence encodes CASRFVGGADIQYF.